The 21 T cell receptor beta chains reported below all come from one sample, sequenced in a study of T cell repertoires in ileal Crohn's disease. The repertoire was sequenced with immunoSEQ multiplex PCR; TCRdb's copy has only in-frame clones and lacks some. The sample holds 200 to 250 clones; approximately 96% are singletons and the top ten take roughly 6.7%. Time point here: proximal margin of the surgical specimen (macroscopically non-inflamed). The sample taken for sequencing was ileal tissue. The receptors derive from an adult with Crohn's disease.

The rearrangement links TRBV15 to TRBJ2-5, with TRBD2 identical over 7 bases. The germline V gene encodes CDR1 LNHNV and CDR2 YYDKDF (reference sequence). The CDR3 totals 17 residues. J lost 1 base, V lost 0 bases, and 8 bases had no gene match. The CDR3 protein is CATSRDLRESLQETQYF. DNA of the CDR3: TGTGCCACCAGCAGAGATCTGCGGGAGTCCCTCCAAGAGACCCAGTACTTC. Full variable domain (rest looked up from reference TRBV15 and TRBJ2-5): DAMVIQNPRYQVTQFGKPVTLSCSQTLNHNVMYWYQQKSSQAPKLLFHYYDKDFNNEADTPDNFQSRRPNTSFCFLDIRSPGLGDTAMYLCATSRDLRESLQETQYFGPGTRLLVL.

This sequence joins TRBV13 and TRBJ2-1; D ambiguous. CDR1 and CDR2 (germline): PRHDT, FYEKMQ (reference sequence). The CDR3 consists of 15 residues. Trimming took 5 bases from V and 1 from J, leaving 12 bases between them. As DNA, the CDR3 is TGTGCCAGCAGCCCAGAAATCAGTTCCTACAATGAGCAGTTCTTC. It yields the protein CASSPEISSYNEQFF. The full variable domain, rest sourced from reference TRBV13 and TRBJ2-1, is AAGVIQSPRHLIKEKRETATLKCYPIPRHDTVYWYQQGPGQDPQFLISFYEKMQSDKGSIPDRFSAQQFSDYHSELNMSSLELGDSALYFCASSPEISSYNEQFFGPGTRLTVL.

This chain connects TRBV5-4 to TRBJ2-7, with 9 bases aligning to TRBD2. Looked up from germline, CDR1 is SGHNT and CDR2 is YYREEE (reference sequence). The ends lost 0 bases at V and 4 bases at J; junction bases unmatched: 5. The CDR3 length is 15 residues. CDR3 sequence reads: CASSLDSGGPYEQYF. Here the CDR3 DNA reads TGTGCCAGCAGCTTGGATAGCGGGGGCCCTTACGAGCAGTACTTC.

The chain uses TRBV7-9 and TRBJ2-2; TRBD1 matches 8 bases. The CDR3 sequence is 13 residues long. Unmatched junction bases numbered 3, after V lost 6 bases and J lost 6 bases. From germline, CDR1 is SEHNR and CDR2 FQNEAQ (reference sequence). Here the CDR3 reads CASRLQGAGELFF. The CDR3 region has the DNA TGTGCCAGCAGATTACAGGGGGCCGGGGAGCTGTTTTTT.

This chain links TRBV5-1 with TRBJ2-7, with 10 positions matching TRBD2. The trim removed 4 bases at V and 4 bases at J, leaving 8 bases unmatched. The length of the CDR3 is 15 residues. CDR1 and CDR2 from the germline V gene are SGHRS and YFSETQ. CDR3 region: CASSPLAGEMYEQYF. The CDR3, as DNA: TGCGCCAGCAGCCCCCTAGCGGGAGAAATGTACGAGCAGTACTTC.

The CDR3 sequence is CASKVAGGNTGELFF. The CDR3 DNA is TGTGCCAGTAAAGTAGCGGGGGGGAACACCGGGGAGCTGTTTTTT. V and J are TRBV19 and TRBJ2-2, with 10 bases identical to TRBD2. The CDR3 runs 15 residues. Germline CDR1 and CDR2: LNHDA and SQIVND (reference sequence). The V and J ends lost 7 bases and 1 base, in that order; junction bases with no gene match: 3.

The CDR3 reads CAPSTGTGGLWGQPQHF. CDR3 bases: TGTGCCCCATCGACAGGGACAGGGGGCCTGTGGGGTCAGCCCCAGCATTTT. The chain recombines TRBV5-3 with TRBJ1-5; TRBD1 matches 12 bases. TRBV5-3 is known as an ORF, though its function is uncertain. This CDR3 is 17 amino acids long. J lost 6 bases, V lost 10 bases, and 17 bases had no gene match.

On this clone: The junction departs from the called germline gene at one end, perhaps through a read error. J is TRBJ2-3 and V is TRBV7-7, with TRBD1 as a possible D gene (5 bases). Germline CDR1 reads SSHAT; CDR2 reads FNYEAQ (reference sequence). The CDR3 has 13 amino acids. The CDR3, as DNA: TGTGCTAGCAGCTTGTCAGGGACAGATACGCAGTATTTT. Protein product: CASSLSGTDTQYF.

The chain combines TRBV19 with TRBJ1-1; no clear D. The V and J ends lost 1 base and 1 base respectively, with 4 bases between them. This CDR3 region has 13 residues. CDR1 is LNHDA, CDR2 SQIVND, per germline (reference sequence). The CDR3 protein is CASSIGQNTEAFF. The CDR3 nucleotides read TGTGCCAGTAGTATAGGGCAGAACACTGAAGCTTTCTTT.

This clone was found once. CDR3 bases: TGTGCCAGTAGTATACACGGCGAGACCCAGTACTTC. Its translation: CASSIHGETQYF. V is TRBV19 and J is TRBJ2-5, with D unresolved. The CDR3 is 12 residues long. CDR1 and CDR2 (germline): LNHDA, SQIVND (reference sequence). V was cut by 2 bases and J by 5 bases, with 6 bases left in between.

This clone has only one observation. The J gene is TRBJ2-5, the V gene TRBV19, with unresolved D. Deletions cut 2 bases from V and 4 bases from J, with 14 bases between. The germline CDR1 and CDR2 sequences are LNHDA and SQIVND (reference sequence). The CDR3 covers 15 residues. The CDR3 sequence: CASSIRNLMGETQYF. As DNA, the CDR3 is TGTGCCAGTAGTATAAGGAACCTCATGGGAGAGACCCAGTACTTC.

The chain is built from TRBV6-1 and TRBJ1-2, with 7 bases fitting TRBD1. The CDR3 has 14 residues. Germline V gene sequence: CDR1 MNHNS, CDR2 SASEGT. V shed 5 bases and J 6 bases; nucleotides not matched to a gene: 9. CDR3 protein: CASSMLRQGNGYTF. The CDR3 coding sequence is TGTGCCAGCAGTATGCTGCGACAGGGCAATGGCTACACCTTC.

V gene TRBV5-4 combines with J gene TRBJ2-5; D is perhaps TRBD1 or TRBD2 (6 bases each). Germline assignment: CDR1 SGHNT and CDR2 YYREEE (reference sequence). The V gene lost 1 base and the J gene lost 7 bases, with 14 bases spanning the gap. The CDR3 runs to 14 residues. The CDR3 loop is CASSLWGAGGTQYF. In DNA form, the CDR3 reads TGTGCCAGCAGCTTGTGGGGGGCTGGGGGGACCCAGTACTTC.

The sample holds one count of this clone. The chain uses TRBV18 and TRBJ2-7; no clear D. The CDR3 loop spans 13 amino acids. The germline V gene encodes CDR1 KGHSH and CDR2 LQKENI. Trimming shortened V by 3 bases and J by 0 bases, and 6 bases separated the two germline ends. CDR3 protein: CASSPGSSYEQYF. CDR3 nucleotide sequence: TGTGCCAGCTCACCGGGCAGCTCCTACGAGCAGTACTTC. The variable domain in full, completed from reference TRBV18 and TRBJ2-7, reads NAGVMQNPRHLVRRRGQEARLRCSPMKGHSHVYWYRQLPEEGLKFMVYLQKENIIDESGMPKERFSAEFPKEGPSILRIQQVVRGDSAAYFCASSPGSSYEQYFGPGTRLTVT.

The J gene is TRBJ2-7, the V gene TRBV5-1; possibly TRBD2 for D (7 bases). CDR1 is SGHRS and CDR2 is YFSETQ in the germline V gene. This CDR3 comprises 14 residues. V was trimmed by 0 bases and J by 6 bases, leaving 13 bases between them. CDR3 sequence: CASSLVPGEGEQYF. DNA for the CDR3: TGCGCCAGCAGCTTGGTTCCAGGGGAGGGCGAGCAGTACTTC.

This sequence joins TRBV27 and TRBJ2-7; perhaps TRBD1 as D (6 bases). The CDR3 extends over 16 amino acids. Trimming removed 5 bases from V and 2 bases from J, with 19 bases in between. Germline CDR1 is MNHEY and CDR2 is SMNVEV (reference sequence). The DNA for the CDR3 is TGTGCCAGCAGTCCATCCTTTGGACAGTTCGCCTACGAGCAGTACTTC. It translates to CASSPSFGQFAYEQYF.

V and J are TRBV27 and TRBJ1-1; D uncertain. CDR3 size: 13 residues. Germline CDR1 MNHEY, CDR2 SMNVEV (reference sequence). The V end was cut by 5 bases, the J end by 8 bases, with 15 bases between. DNA for the CDR3: TGTGCCAGCAGTCCTCATACGTCCAGCGAAGCTTTCTTT. Protein: CASSPHTSSEAFF.

In nucleotides, the CDR3 is TGTGCCAGCAGCTTACAAGGAATTTATGGCTACACCTTC. Amino acid sequence: CASSLQGIYGYTF. The J gene is TRBJ1-2, the V gene TRBV11-2; D unclear. Trimming shortened V by 2 bases and J by 5 bases, and 9 bases separated the two germline ends. Germline V gene sequence: CDR1 SGHAT, CDR2 FQNNGV. The CDR3 consists of 13 residues.

This clone was detected only once. The chain recombines TRBV2 with TRBJ1-5, with D maybe TRBD1 (5 bases). In germline, CDR1 is SNHLY, CDR2 FYNNEI. This CDR3 spans 14 amino acids. Trimming removed 3 bases at V and 8 bases at J, with 14 bases between. CDR3 amino acids: CASSEGGWREPQHF. CDR3 DNA: TGTGCCAGCAGTGAGGGGGGTTGGAGGGAGCCCCAGCATTTT.

The chain combines TRBV5-1 with TRBJ1-4; 9 bases align to TRBD1. Trimming cost V 3 bases and J 6 bases; bases outside gene matches: 3. The CDR3 is 14 amino acids. Germline V gene data show CDR1 as SGHRS and CDR2 as YFSETQ. CDR3 loop: CASSYGQGYEKLFF. The CDR3 DNA reads TGCGCCAGCAGCTACGGACAGGGGTATGAAAAACTGTTTTTT. Full variable domain (rest looked up from reference TRBV5-1 and TRBJ1-4): KAGVTQTPRYLIKTRGQQVTLSCSPISGHRSVSWYQQTPGQGLQFLFEYFSETQRNKGNFPGRFSGRQFSNSRSEMNVSTLELGDSALYLCASSYGQGYEKLFFGSGTQLSVL.

CDR3: CSVEVWETQYF. CDR3 DNA sequence: TGCAGCGTTGAAGTCTGGGAGACCCAGTACTTC. This rearrangement joins TRBV29-1 to TRBJ2-5; unclear D gene. The CDR3 is 11 amino acids. Trimming took 1 base from V and 5 from J, leaving 5 bases between them. The germline gives CDR1 SQVTM, CDR2 ANQGSEA.